These T cell receptor beta chains were read from a single sample in a study of post-analysis software for immune sequencing data. One entry per CDR3 protein, called by TCRdb with MiXCR from the PCR reads. The sample lists roughly 800,000 distinct CDR3 sequences, roughly 29% occurring once. Sequencing was performed on blood. These receptor sequences come from a girl aged 5-17 years with multiple sclerosis. The CDR3 runs from the conserved cysteine through the conserved F or W. The D gene is left open where the match is weak. Clone size, where shown, is once, few, many, or a class for clones that have expanded.

TRBJ2-5 | TRBV7-2 | 15 | NA | TRBD2 | TGTGCCAGCAGCGAGACTAGCGGGAGTGGGGAGACCCAGTACTTC | CASSETSGSGETQYF
TRBJ2-5 | TRBV15 | 12 | NA | NA | TGTGCCACCAGCAGACTCAAGGAGACCCAGTACTTC | CATSRLKETQYF
TRBJ2-5 | TRBV7-2 | 15 | many | TRBD1 | TGTGCCAGCAGCTTAGGTGGCAGGGGGCAGGAGACCCAGTACTTC | CASSLGGRGQETQYF
TRBJ1-6 | TRBV4-1 | 13 | few | NA | TGCGCCAGCAGCCACGACAGAAATTCACCCCTCCACTTT | CASSHDRNSPLHF
TRBJ2-3 | TRBV7-2 | 12 | few | NA | TGTGCCAGCAGTCAAAGTGGGTATACGCAGTATTTT | CASSQSGYTQYF
TRBJ2-5 | TRBV29-1 | 14 | NA | NA | TGCAGCGTTGGGGGGCGTTGGGCCCCGGAGACCCAGTACTTC | CSVGGRWAPETQYF
TRBJ1-2 | TRBV4-1 | 15 | NA | NA | TGCGCCAGCAGCCATATACTTCAGGGTACCTATGGCTACACCTTC | CASSHILQGTYGYTF
TRBJ2-1 | TRBV20-1 | 14 | NA | TRBD2 | TGCAGTGCTAGACTGCGGGAGGGCCTCTATGAGCAGTTCTTC | CSARLREGLYEQFF
TRBJ2-1 | TRBV9 | 16 | NA | NA | TGTGCCAGCAGCGTAGAGTACGGAGGGCCGGCCAATGAGCAGTTCTTC | CASSVEYGGPANEQFF
TRBJ2-1 | TRBV27 | 17 | few | NA | TGTGCCAGCAGGAAGCTACAGGGCGGATTATGGTACAATGAGCAGTTCTTC | CASRKLQGGLWYNEQFF
TRBJ1-1 | TRBV6-6 | 14 | NA | TRBD1 | TGTGCCAGCAGTGCTCCGGGACAGGGCATGAAGGCTTTCTTT | CASSAPGQGMKAFF
TRBJ2-5 | TRBV2 | 17 | NA | TRBD2 | TGTGCCAGCAGCCGTTCGGGACTAGCGGGAGTACAAGAGACCCAGTACTTC | CASSRSGLAGVQETQYF
TRBJ1-6 | TRBV20-1 | 15 | NA | TRBD1 | TGCAGTGCACGGGACAGGGTAGCAGGGAATTCACCCCTCCACTTT | CSARDRVAGNSPLHF
TRBJ2-5 | TRBV7-6 | 16 | few | TRBD2 | TGTGCCAGCAGCTTAGGGTCTAGCGGGGCCCGTGAGACCCAGTACTTC | CASSLGSSGARETQYF
TRBJ2-5 | TRBV7-8 | 15 | NA | TRBD2 | TGTGCCAGCACCGGGACTAGCGGTGTACAAGAGACCCAGTACTTC | CASTGTSGVQETQYF
TRBJ1-2 | TRBV4-1 | 13 | NA | NA | TGCGCCAGCAGCAATCAGGGGATGGATGGCTACACCTTC | CASSNQGMDGYTF
TRBJ1-5 | TRBV6-2/TRBV6-3 | 16 | NA | TRBD1 | TGTGCCAGCAGTTACTCCCGCAGGGGGAGCAATCAGCCCCAGCATTTT | CASSYSRRGSNQPQHF
TRBJ2-7 | TRBV29-1 | 14 | few | TRBD1 | TGCAGCGCCCGGAAGGGGGCAGGGGTCAACGAGCAGTACTTC | CSARKGAGVNEQYF
TRBJ2-5 | TRBV12-5 | 13 | few | TRBD1 | TGTGCTAGTGGCCGGGGACAGGTTGGGACCCAGTACTTC | CASGRGQVGTQYF
TRBJ2-1 | TRBV14 | 17 | few | TRBD2 | TGTGCCAGCAGCCTACCGCGGACTAGCGAGTTTTACAATGAGCAGTTCTTC | CASSLPRTSEFYNEQFF
TRBJ2-5 | TRBV11-3 | 15 | NA | NA | TGTGCCAGCAGCCCCGGGACTGCGTGGGGGGAGACCCAGTACTTC | CASSPGTAWGETQYF
TRBJ2-1 | TRBV29-1 | 10 | NA | NA | TGCAGCGCAGCAGACCTACACCCGTTCTTC | CSAADLHPFF
TRBJ2-3 | TRBV5-1 | 15 | NA | NA | TGCGCCAGCAGCTTGGATACGAGCCGCACAGATACGCAGTATTTT | CASSLDTSRTDTQYF
TRBJ2-7 | TRBV29-1 | 12 | NA | TRBD1 | TGCAGCGTCAACAGGGGTTCACCCGAGCAGTACTTC | CSVNRGSPEQYF
TRBJ2-1 | TRBV20-1 | 14 | few | NA | TGCAGTGCTAGAGGGCCGGGACTCCCGGGTGAGCAGTTCTTC | CSARGPGLPGEQFF
TRBJ2-1 | TRBV24-1 | 13 | few | NA | TGTGCCACCAGGGCCCAGGACAACAATGAGCAGTTCTTC | CATRAQDNNEQFF
TRBJ2-5 | TRBV15 | 15 | NA | TRBD2 | TGTGCCACCAGCAACAAGACTAGCGGACAAGAGACCCAGTACTTC | CATSNKTSGQETQYF
TRBJ2-5 | TRBV7-7 | 14 | NA | NA | TGTGCCAGCAGCCGGGGAATTTCTCAAGAGACCCAGTACTTC | CASSRGISQETQYF
TRBJ2-7 | TRBV20-1 | 13 | few | TRBD1 | TGCAGTGCTAGGCCGGGACAGGTCTACGAGCAGTACTTC | CSARPGQVYEQYF
TRBJ1-4 | TRBV6-5 | 19 | once | TRBD1 | TGTGCCAGCGGCTACCCCCGTGGGACAGGGTGGGTTCAAGGTGAAAAACTGTTTTTT | CASGYPRGTGWVQGEKLFF
TRBJ2-7 | TRBV28 | 14 | NA | NA | TGTGCCAGCAGTTTAATGGGACCTGGTCGGGAGCAGTACTTC | CASSLMGPGREQYF
TRBJ1-5 | TRBV5-6 | 15 | NA | TRBD1 | TGTGCCAGCAGCAAGGACAGGGCCAGCAATCAGCCCCAGCATTTT | CASSKDRASNQPQHF
TRBJ2-1 | TRBV4-3 | 16 | NA | NA | TGCGCCAGCAGCCAAGAGGGTAGCGTGAGGTACAATGAGCAGTTCTTC | CASSQEGSVRYNEQFF
TRBJ1-1 | TRBV11-3 | 13 | NA | NA | TGTGCCAGCAGCCTTCTTGACAACACTGAAGCTTTCTTT | CASSLLDNTEAFF
TRBJ2-1 | TRBV21-1 | 16 | NA | NA | TGTGCCAGCAGCTCAAGGGACAGACCCATCTACAATGAGCAGTTCTTC | CASSSRDRPIYNEQFF
TRBJ2-3 | TRBV7-9 | 15 | NA | NA | TGTGCCAGCAGCTCACCTAGTACACCCCGAGATACGCAGTATTTT | CASSSPSTPRDTQYF
TRBJ1-4 | TRBV4-1 | 17 | few | TRBD1 | TGCGCCAGCAGCCAAGAGGGGCGACAGGGGGCTAATGAAAAACTGTTTTTT | CASSQEGRQGANEKLFF
TRBJ2-3 | TRBV12-3/TRBV12-4 | 14 | few | TRBD2 | TGTGCCAGCAGAGGACTAGCGGGACCGAATACGCAGTATTTT | CASRGLAGPNTQYF
TRBJ2-7 | TRBV20-1 | 13 | NA | NA | TGCAGTGCTAGGGACACCGACTCCTACGAGCAGTACTTC | CSARDTDSYEQYF
TRBJ2-6 | TRBV27 | 15 | NA | NA | TGTGCCAGCAGTTCCCTGGGGTCTGGGGCCAACGTCCTGACTTTC | CASSSLGSGANVLTF
TRBJ1-2 | TRBV20-1 | 14 | few | NA | TGCAGTGCTTCTTACAGGGAACCTAACTATGGCTACACCTTC | CSASYREPNYGYTF
TRBJ1-2 | TRBV28 | 14 | few | NA | TGTGCCAGCAGTTTATCCACGGACAGTTTTGGCTACACCTTC | CASSLSTDSFGYTF
TRBJ2-1 | TRBV5-1 | 17 | few | NA | TGCGCCAGCAGCTACCGGCTAGCCCCAAAAGTCTACAATGAGCAGTTCTTC | CASSYRLAPKVYNEQFF
TRBJ1-2 | TRBV20-1 | 13 | NA | NA | TGCAGTGCTCCGAAGGCAGGGATCGGCGGCTACACCTTC | CSAPKAGIGGYTF
TRBJ2-5 | TRBV3-1 | 13 | NA | TRBD1 | TGTGCCAGCAGGGCAGGGGGCGGGGAGACCCAGTACTTC | CASRAGGGETQYF
TRBJ1-2 | TRBV6-5 | 12 | NA | NA | TGTGCCAGCTTGGATTCTAACTATGGCTACACCTTC | CASLDSNYGYTF
TRBJ2-1 | TRBV7-9 | 15 | NA | TRBD1 | TGTGCCAGCAGCCTCGTGGGACAGGGTGTCAATGAGCAGTTCTTC | CASSLVGQGVNEQFF
TRBJ1-4 | TRBV7-7 | 16 | few | TRBD1 | TGTGCTAGCAGCTCCGGACAGGGAAGTCCTAATGAAAAACTGTTTTTT | CASSSGQGSPNEKLFF
TRBJ1-4 | TRBV7-2 | 14 | NA | NA | TGTGCCAGCAGCTCTGGGGGGCCAGTTGAAAAACTGTTTTTT | CASSSGGPVEKLFF
TRBJ2-3 | TRBV29-1 | 14 | many | NA | TGCAGCGTTCATGGAAAGACTAGCACAGATACGCAGTATTTT | CSVHGKTSTDTQYF
TRBJ2-5 | TRBV10-2 | 14 | NA | TRBD2 | TGCGCCAGCAGTGTACGACGGGGGGGAGAGACCCAGTACTTC | CASSVRRGGETQYF
TRBJ2-3 | TRBV5-1 | 14 | NA | NA | TGCGCCAGCAGCTTTTCTCTAGCAAGGGATACGCAGTATTTT | CASSFSLARDTQYF
TRBJ2-7 | TRBV11-2 | 12 | few | NA | TGTGCCAGCAGCTTAATCAGGTTCGAGCAGTACTTC | CASSLIRFEQYF